Presented here are 16 T cell receptor beta chains from one specimen sequenced in a study of graft-versus-host responses after intestinal transplantation. This table comes from immunoSEQ multiplex PCR, and its TCRdb copy is limited to in-frame clones, with some not included. The table has 7,000 to 9,000 clones, 25% to 40% seen once. Sequencing used alloreactive CD4+ T cells from a mixed lymphocyte reaction culture, obtained before intestinal transplant. Subset of the sample: CFSE-low proliferating T cells sorted from roughly six-day pre-transplant mixed lymphocyte reaction (GvH or HvG direction). These receptors were obtained from a human patient who received an intestinal transplant.

The chain has TRBV7-9 and TRBJ2-7; D might be TRBD2 (5 bases). CDR3 size: 13 residues. Per the germline V gene, CDR1 is SEHNR and CDR2 is FQNEAQ (reference sequence). The germline V and J ends were trimmed by 5 bases and 0 bases, with 8 bases remaining between them. As DNA, the CDR3 is TGTGCCAGCAGCGCCGGACTCTCCTACGAGCAGTACTTC. Encoded protein: CASSAGLSYEQYF.

V gene TRBV28 combines with J gene TRBJ2-3; 9 bases are shared with TRBD2. The ends lost 7 bases at V and 7 bases at J; junction bases unmatched: 12. CDR1 is MDHEN and CDR2 is SYDVKM in the germline V gene. The CDR3 runs to 15 residues. The CDR3 DNA is TGTGCCAGCATAGGGCTAGCGGGATGGAGACATACGCAGTATTTT. Translation gives CASIGLAGWRHTQYF.

CDR3 amino acids: CASSQGPGNTEAFF. The CDR3 DNA reads as TGTGCCAGCTCCCAGGGTCCGGGGAACACTGAAGCTTTCTTT. The chain couples TRBV18 to TRBJ1-1, with a tentative D call TRBD1 (5 bases). Germline V gives CDR1 KGHSH, CDR2 LQKENI. The CDR3 contains 14 residues. With 6 bases removed from V and 1 base from J, the gap between germline ends came to 12 bases.

This clone was seen a few times. This rearrangement joins TRBV6-1 to TRBJ2-7, with D perhaps matching TRBD1 (6 bases). V lost 5 bases and J 2 bases, leaving 16 bases between the germline ends. CDR1 and CDR2 from the germline V gene are MNHNS and SASEGT. The CDR3 is 15 amino acids. The CDR3: CASSSRYRATYEQYF. CDR3 coding DNA: TGTGCCAGCAGTTCTCGATACAGGGCAACCTACGAGCAGTACTTC.

This rearrangement joins TRBV5-6 to TRBJ1-2; 9 bases are shared with TRBD1. Germline V gives CDR1 SGHDT, CDR2 YYEEEE. This CDR3 contains 16 residues. V lost 5 bases, J lost 7 bases, and 15 bases stayed unmatched. As DNA, the CDR3 is TGTGCCAGCAGTACAAACCCCCCGGGACAGGGCGGTGGCTACACCTTC. Its protein is CASSTNPPGQGGGYTF.

The chain combines TRBV5-1 with TRBJ2-5; D is unclear. The CDR3 is 12 amino acids. CDR1 is SGHRS and CDR2 is YFSETQ in the germline V gene. V lost 4 bases and J 4 bases, leaving 8 bases between the germline ends. The CDR3 coding sequence is TGCGCCAGCAGCATAACTGGAGAGACCCAGTACTTC. Protein: CASSITGETQYF.

The rearrangement joins TRBV29-1 to TRBJ1-4; TRBD1 matches 8 bases. In germline, CDR1 is SQVTM, CDR2 ANQGSEA. V trimming: 1 base; J trimming: 8 bases; junction bases outside the gene matches: 0. The CDR3 consists of 12 residues. CDR3 loop: CSVEGTGEKLFF. The CDR3 DNA reads as TGCAGCGTTGAAGGGACAGGGGAAAAACTGTTTTTT.

This clone was observed a handful of times. This chain connects TRBV5-1 to TRBJ1-2; 8 bases are shared with TRBD1. With V trimmed by 3 bases and J by 5 bases, 12 bases remained unmatched. The CDR3 consists of 16 residues. Germline lookup yields CDR1 SGHRS and CDR2 YFSETQ. The CDR3, as DNA: TGCGCCAGCAGCTCCGGGGACTCAGGGGGCACTTATGGCTACACCTTC. Protein: CASSSGDSGGTYGYTF.

There are a few counts of this clone. This chain connects TRBV7-2 to TRBJ2-7; TRBD1 is a possible D gene (6 bases). The V end was cut by 5 bases, the J end by 3 bases, with 17 bases between. The CDR3 is made up of 15 amino acids. Germline-derived CDR1 and CDR2 are SGHTA and FQGNSA. CDR3 loop: CASSPRRTAIYEQYF. The CDR3 DNA reads TGTGCCAGCAGCCCCCGCCGGACAGCGATCTACGAGCAGTACTTC.

This clone was seen more than once but under ten times. The V call is TRBV6-6, the J call TRBJ1-2; a possible D gene is TRBD1 (6 bases). The V end was cut by 6 bases, the J end by 7 bases, with 6 bases between. CDR3 length: 10 residues. Per germline, CDR1 MNHNY and CDR2 SVGAGI (reference sequence). The CDR3 DNA sequence: TGTGCCAGCAGGGGGGCTGGCTACACCTTC. It encodes CASRGAGYTF.

This clone was seen only a few times. The genes are TRBV29-1 and TRBJ2-1, with 9 bases aligning to TRBD2. V shed 8 bases and J 8 bases; nucleotides not matched to a gene: 4. The CDR3 consists of 11 residues. CDR1 and CDR2 (germline): SQVTM, ANQGSEA. CDR3 nucleotide sequence: TGCAGCTCGGGACTAGCCTATGAGCAGTTCTTC. Residues: CSSGLAYEQFF.

The chain uses TRBV19 and TRBJ1-5, with TRBD1 matching over 9 bases. V shed 9 bases, J shed 4 bases, and the junction held 7 bases outside the gene matches. CDR1 is LNHDA and CDR2 is SQIVND in the germline V gene (reference sequence). The CDR3 runs 14 residues. The chain's CDR3 is CASHIGTGNQPQHF. DNA of the CDR3: TGTGCCAGCCACATCGGGACAGGGAATCAGCCCCAGCATTTT.

J is TRBJ1-5 and V is TRBV5-5; 7 bases match TRBD1. This CDR3 spans 13 amino acids. V shed 4 bases and J 7 bases; nucleotides not matched to a gene: 5. Germline loops: CDR1 SGHKS, CDR2 YYEKEE (reference sequence). The DNA for the CDR3 is TGTGCCAGCAGCCCGGACAGGTACCAGCCCCAGCATTTT. Protein: CASSPDRYQPQHF.

The V gene is TRBV4-1, the J gene TRBJ2-1, with a tentative D call TRBD2 (6 bases). Germline-derived CDR1 and CDR2 are MGHRA and YSYEKL. The CDR3 length is 17 residues. Trimming pared 1 base from V and 2 bases from J, leaving 15 bases between. CDR3 DNA: TGCGCCAGCAGCCAAGCTCTAGTCGGGAGACCCTACAATGAGCAGTTCTTC. This codes for CASSQALVGRPYNEQFF.

The genes are TRBV9 and TRBJ2-6; 10 bases are shared with TRBD1. Trimming at V came to 5 bases and at J to 8 bases, leaving 7 bases not matched to a gene. From germline, CDR1 is SGDLS and CDR2 YYNGEE. This CDR3 region has 15 residues. In nucleotides, the CDR3 is TGTGCCAGCAGAGGGGACAGGGGAAGGACCAACGTCCTGACTTTC. Its protein is CASRGDRGRTNVLTF.

The genes are TRBV5-1 and TRBJ2-7, with D possibly TRBD2 on 6 matching bases. CDR3 length equals 15 residues. Germline V gene sequence: CDR1 SGHRS, CDR2 YFSETQ. The V gene lost 3 bases and the J gene lost 2 bases, with 15 bases spanning the gap. The CDR3 here is CASSSDRDFAYEQYF. The CDR3 coding sequence is TGCGCCAGCAGCTCCGACCGGGACTTTGCCTACGAGCAGTACTTC.